The source of this TCR beta chain is a study of blood T cells in healthy people across ages. Caucasian, healthy and from Russia, the donors were aged between about 6 and 90. CDR3 length equals 15 residues. J was trimmed by 5 bases and V by 3 bases; bases with no gene match: 6. The germline CDR1 and CDR2 sequences are SGHNT and YYREEE (reference sequence). With a J-beta primer mix and a sample-barcoded 5' primer, a second PCR ran roughly 6 to 11 cycles. TCRdb ran MiXCR on the 5' RACE reads and lists one entry per CDR3 protein. The data hold about 1.8 million distinct CDR3 sequences, with around half observed a single time.

V and J are TRBV5-4 and TRBJ2-7; TRBD1 agrees at 12 bases. Sequencing was carried out using blood. The receptor was isolated from a woman aged 40 to 50 in good health. For the CDR3, the DNA is TGTGCCAGCAGCTGGGACAGGGGGCGCCTGGACGAGCAGTACTTC. As protein: CASSWDRGRLDEQYF.